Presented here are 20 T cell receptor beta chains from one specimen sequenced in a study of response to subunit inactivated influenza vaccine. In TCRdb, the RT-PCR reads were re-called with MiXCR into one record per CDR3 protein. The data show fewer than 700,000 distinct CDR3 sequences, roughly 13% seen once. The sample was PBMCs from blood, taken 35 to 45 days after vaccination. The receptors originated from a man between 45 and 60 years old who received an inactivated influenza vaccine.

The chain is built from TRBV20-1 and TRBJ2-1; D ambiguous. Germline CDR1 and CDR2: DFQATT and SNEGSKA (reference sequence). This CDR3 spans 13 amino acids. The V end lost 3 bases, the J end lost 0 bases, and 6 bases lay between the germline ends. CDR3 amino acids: CSASDGSYNEQFF. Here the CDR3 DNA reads TGCAGTGCTAGTGACGGCTCCTACAATGAGCAGTTCTTC.

In DNA form, the CDR3 reads TGTGCCAGCAGCCCCGGGGGCCGCCCAGGGACCTACGAGCAGTACTTC. Translation: CASSPGGRPGTYEQYF. V is TRBV27 and J is TRBJ2-7; possibly TRBD1 or TRBD2 for D (6 bases each). The CDR3 sequence is 16 residues long. Germline loops: CDR1 MNHEY, CDR2 SMNVEV (reference sequence). V was shortened by 6 bases and J by 2 bases, with 20 bases between the two germline ends.

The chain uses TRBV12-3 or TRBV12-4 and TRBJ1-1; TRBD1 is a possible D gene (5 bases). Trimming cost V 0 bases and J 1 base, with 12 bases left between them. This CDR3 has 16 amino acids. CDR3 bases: TGTGCCAGCAGTTTAGCGCGTTTGCAGGGGAACACTGAAGCTTTCTTT. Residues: CASSLARLQGNTEAFF.

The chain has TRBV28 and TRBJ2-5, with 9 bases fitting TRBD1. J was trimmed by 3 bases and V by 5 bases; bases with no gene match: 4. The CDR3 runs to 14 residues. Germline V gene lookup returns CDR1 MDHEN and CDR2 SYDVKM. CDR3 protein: CASSPDRGEETQYF. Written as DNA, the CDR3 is TGTGCCAGCAGTCCAGACAGGGGGGAAGAGACCCAGTACTTC.

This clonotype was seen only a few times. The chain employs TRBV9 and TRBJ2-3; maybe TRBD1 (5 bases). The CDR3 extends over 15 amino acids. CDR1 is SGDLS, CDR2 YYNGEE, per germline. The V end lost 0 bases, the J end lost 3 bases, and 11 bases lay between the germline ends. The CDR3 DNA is TGTGCCAGCAGCGTAGGGGCAGGGATGACAGATACGCAGTATTTT. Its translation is CASSVGAGMTDTQYF.

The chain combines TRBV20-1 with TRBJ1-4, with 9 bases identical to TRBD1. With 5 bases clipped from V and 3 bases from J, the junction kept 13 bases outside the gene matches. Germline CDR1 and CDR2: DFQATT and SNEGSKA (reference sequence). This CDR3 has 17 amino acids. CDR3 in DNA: TGCAGTGCTCCCTCCACCGGGACAGGGAGCCCTAATGAAAAACTGTTTTTT. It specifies CSAPSTGTGSPNEKLFF.

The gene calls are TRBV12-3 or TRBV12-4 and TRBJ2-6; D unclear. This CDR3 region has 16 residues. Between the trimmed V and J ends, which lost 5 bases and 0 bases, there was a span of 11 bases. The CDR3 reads CASSPHGYSGANVLTF. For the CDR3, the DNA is TGTGCCAGCAGTCCCCATGGGTACTCTGGGGCCAACGTCCTGACTTTC.

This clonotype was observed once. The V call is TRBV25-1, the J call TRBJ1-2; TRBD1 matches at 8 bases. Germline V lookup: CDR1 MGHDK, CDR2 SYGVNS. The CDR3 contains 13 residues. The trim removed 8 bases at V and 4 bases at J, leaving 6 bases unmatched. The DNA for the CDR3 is TGTGCCAGCTTTTCAGGGGGCAGCTATGGCTACACCTTC. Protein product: CASFSGGSYGYTF.

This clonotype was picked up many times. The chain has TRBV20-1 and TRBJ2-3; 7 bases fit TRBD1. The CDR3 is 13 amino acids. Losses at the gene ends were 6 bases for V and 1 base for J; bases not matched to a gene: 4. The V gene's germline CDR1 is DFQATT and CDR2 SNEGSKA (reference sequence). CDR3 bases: TGCAGTGCCACCACAGGGGGCACAGATACGCAGTATTTT. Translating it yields CSATTGGTDTQYF.

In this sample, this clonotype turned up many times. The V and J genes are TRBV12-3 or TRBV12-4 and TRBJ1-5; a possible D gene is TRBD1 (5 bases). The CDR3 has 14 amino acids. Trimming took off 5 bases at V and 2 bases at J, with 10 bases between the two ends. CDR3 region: CASSATGGNQPQHF. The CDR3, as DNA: TGTGCCAGCAGTGCGACGGGGGGCAATCAGCCCCAGCATTTT.

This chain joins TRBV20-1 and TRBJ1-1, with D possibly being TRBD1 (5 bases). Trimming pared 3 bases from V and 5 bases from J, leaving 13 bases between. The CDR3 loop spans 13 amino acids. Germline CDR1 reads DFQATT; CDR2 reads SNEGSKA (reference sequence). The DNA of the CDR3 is TGCAGTGCTAGCATCAGGGAGGGGACTGAAGCTTTCTTT. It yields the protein CSASIREGTEAFF.

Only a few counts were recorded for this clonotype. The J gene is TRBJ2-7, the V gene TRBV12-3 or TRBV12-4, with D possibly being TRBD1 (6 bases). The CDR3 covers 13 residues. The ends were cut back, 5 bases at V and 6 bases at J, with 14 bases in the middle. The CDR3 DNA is TGTGCCAGCAGTCTCCGACAGGTGGGCGAGCAGTACTTC. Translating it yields CASSLRQVGEQYF.

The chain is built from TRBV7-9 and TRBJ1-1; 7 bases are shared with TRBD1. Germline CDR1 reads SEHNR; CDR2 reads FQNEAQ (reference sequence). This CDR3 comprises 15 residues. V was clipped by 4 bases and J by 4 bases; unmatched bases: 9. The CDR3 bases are TGTGCCAGCAGCTCAATAATCAACAGGGGCACTGAAGCTTTCTTT. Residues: CASSSIINRGTEAFF.

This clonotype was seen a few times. The CDR3 protein is CATSDNRGANVLTF. The CDR3 DNA follows: TGTGCCACCAGCGATAATCGTGGGGCCAACGTCCTGACTTTC. The V and J genes are TRBV24-1 and TRBJ2-6; D unresolved. CDR3 size: 14 residues. V shed 7 bases and J shed 3 bases, with 9 bases lying between them. Germline V lookup: CDR1 KGHDR, CDR2 SFDVKD.

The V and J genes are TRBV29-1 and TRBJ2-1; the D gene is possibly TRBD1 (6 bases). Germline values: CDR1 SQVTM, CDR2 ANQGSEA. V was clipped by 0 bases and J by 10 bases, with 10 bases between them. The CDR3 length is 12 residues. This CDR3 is CSVEDRTEEQFF. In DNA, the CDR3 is TGCAGCGTTGAAGATAGGACAGAAGAGCAGTTCTTC.

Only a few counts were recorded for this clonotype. The CDR3 reads CASSRDRGFDYTF. CDR3 DNA: TGTGCCAGCAGCCGGGACAGGGGTTTTGACTACACCTTC. The chain couples TRBV7-2 to TRBJ1-2; 10 nucleotides agree with TRBD1. This CDR3 comprises 13 residues. CDR1 is SGHTA and CDR2 is FQGNSA in the germline V gene. The V and J ends lost 5 bases and 10 bases, in that order; junction bases with no gene match: 7.

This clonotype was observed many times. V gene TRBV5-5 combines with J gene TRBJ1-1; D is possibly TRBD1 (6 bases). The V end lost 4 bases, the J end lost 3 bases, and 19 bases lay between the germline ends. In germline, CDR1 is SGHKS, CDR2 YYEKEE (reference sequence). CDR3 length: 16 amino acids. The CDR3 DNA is TGTGCCAGCAGCGCCGTCTGGGGGCTTGTTTACACTGAAGCTTTCTTT. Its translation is CASSAVWGLVYTEAFF. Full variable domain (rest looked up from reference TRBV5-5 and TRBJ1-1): DAGVTQSPTHLIKTRGQQVTLRCSPISGHKSVSWYQQVLGQGPQFIFQYYEKEERGRGNFPDRFSARQFPNYSSELNVNALLLGDSALYLCASSAVWGLVYTEAFFGQGTRLTVV.

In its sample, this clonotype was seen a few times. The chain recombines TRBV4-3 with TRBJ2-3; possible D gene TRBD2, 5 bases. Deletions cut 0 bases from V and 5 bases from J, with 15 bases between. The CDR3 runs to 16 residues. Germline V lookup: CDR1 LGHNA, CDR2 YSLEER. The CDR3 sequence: CASSQDRRRAQDTQYF. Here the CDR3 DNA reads TGCGCCAGCAGCCAAGACCGTCGGCGGGCCCAAGATACGCAGTATTTT.

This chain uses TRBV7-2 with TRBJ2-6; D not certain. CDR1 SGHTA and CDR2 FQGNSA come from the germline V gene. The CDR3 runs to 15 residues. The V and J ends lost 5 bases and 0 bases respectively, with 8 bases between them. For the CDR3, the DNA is TGTGCCAGCAGCGTGCCAAGCTCTGGGGCCAACGTCCTGACTTTC. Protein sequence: CASSVPSSGANVLTF.

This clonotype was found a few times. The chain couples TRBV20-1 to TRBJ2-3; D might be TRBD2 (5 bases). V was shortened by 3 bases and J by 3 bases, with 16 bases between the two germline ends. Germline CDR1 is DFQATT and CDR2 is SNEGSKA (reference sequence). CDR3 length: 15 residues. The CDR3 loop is CSASPAAIGTDTQYF. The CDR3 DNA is TGCAGTGCTAGCCCAGCGGCTATTGGTACAGATACGCAGTATTTT.